The next 3 T cell receptor beta chains were all read from a single sample in a study of blood T cell repertoires in COVID-19. Clones were sequenced by immunoSEQ multiplex PCR, and TCRdb holds only the in-frame ones, with some missing. This table has about 77,000 clones, about 92% appearing once. The sample comprised peripheral blood. The source is a woman aged 80 or over with active or convalescent COVID-19.

V is TRBV4-1 and J is TRBJ2-3; no clear D. Between the trimmed V and J ends, which lost 4 bases and 0 bases, there was a span of 11 bases. The germline CDR1 and CDR2 sequences are MGHRA and YSYEKL. CDR3 length: 15 amino acids. The CDR3 DNA sequence: TGCGCCAGCAGCCTGGGCCCGTCTAGCACAGATACGCAGTATTTT. Its translation: CASSLGPSSTDTQYF.

The V call is TRBV6-5, the J call TRBJ1-2, with 10 bases aligning to TRBD1. V lost 5 bases and J lost 4; bases outside the gene matches: 4. Germline CDR1 MNHEY, CDR2 SVGAGI. The CDR3 has 14 amino acids. The chain's CDR3 is CASSRRQGAYGYTF. The CDR3, as DNA: TGTGCCAGCAGTCGCCGACAGGGGGCCTATGGCTACACCTTC.

J is TRBJ2-3 and V is TRBV7-9; 7 bases match TRBD2. Per germline, CDR1 SEHNR and CDR2 FQNEAQ (reference sequence). The CDR3 is 15 amino acids. Trimming removed 5 bases from V and 0 bases from J; junction bases left unmatched: 5. The CDR3 reads CASSPPGGSTDTQYF. The CDR3 DNA reads as TGTGCCAGCAGCCCACCGGGGGGAAGCACAGATACGCAGTATTTT.